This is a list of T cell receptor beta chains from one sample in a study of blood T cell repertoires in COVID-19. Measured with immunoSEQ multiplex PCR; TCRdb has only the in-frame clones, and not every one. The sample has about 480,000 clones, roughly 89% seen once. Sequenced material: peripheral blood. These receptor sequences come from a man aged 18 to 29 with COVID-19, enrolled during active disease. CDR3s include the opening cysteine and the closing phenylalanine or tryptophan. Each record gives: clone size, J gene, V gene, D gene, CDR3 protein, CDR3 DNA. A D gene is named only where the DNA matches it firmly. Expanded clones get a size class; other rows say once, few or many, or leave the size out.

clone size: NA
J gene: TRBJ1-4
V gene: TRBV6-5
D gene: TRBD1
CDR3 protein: CASRGQTNEKLFF
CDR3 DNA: TGTGCCAGCCGGGGACAGACTAATGAAAAACTGTTTTTT

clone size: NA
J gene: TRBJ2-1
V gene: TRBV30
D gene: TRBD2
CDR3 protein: CAWSTRRLAGAFNEQFF
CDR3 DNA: TGTGCCTGGAGTACGCGCCGACTAGCGGGAGCCTTCAATGAGCAGTTCTTC

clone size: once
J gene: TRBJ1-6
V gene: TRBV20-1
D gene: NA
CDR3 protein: CSASSQGDSPLHF
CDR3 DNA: TGCAGTGCTAGTAGTCAGGGTGATTCACCCCTCCACTTT

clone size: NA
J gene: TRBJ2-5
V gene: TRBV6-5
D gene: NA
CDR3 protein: CASRQQGTQYF
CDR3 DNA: TGTGCCAGCAGACAACAGGGGACCCAGTACTTC

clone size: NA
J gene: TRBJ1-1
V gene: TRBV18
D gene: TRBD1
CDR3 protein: CASSPQGQGAAEAFF
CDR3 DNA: TGTGCCAGCTCACCCCAGGGACAGGGGGCTGCTGAAGCTTTCTTT

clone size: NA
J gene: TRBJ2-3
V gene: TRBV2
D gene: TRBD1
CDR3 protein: CASSYRGDTQYF
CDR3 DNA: TGTGCCAGTTCCTACAGGGGCGATACGCAGTATTTT

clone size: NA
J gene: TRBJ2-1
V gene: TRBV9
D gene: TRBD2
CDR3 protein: CASSPWTSGSTNEQFF
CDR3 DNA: TGTGCCAGCAGCCCTTGGACTAGCGGGAGTACCAATGAGCAGTTCTTC

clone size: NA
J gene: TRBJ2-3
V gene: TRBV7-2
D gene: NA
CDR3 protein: CASSLVTKPDTQYF
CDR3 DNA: TGTGCCAGCAGCTTAGTCACAAAACCAGATACGCAGTATTTT

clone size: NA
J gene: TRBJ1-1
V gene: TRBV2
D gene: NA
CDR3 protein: CASVKDRGGSTEAFF
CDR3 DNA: TGTGCCAGCGTAAAGGACCGAGGGGGAAGCACTGAAGCTTTCTTT

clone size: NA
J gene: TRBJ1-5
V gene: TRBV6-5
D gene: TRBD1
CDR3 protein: CATGIRDRGQPQHF
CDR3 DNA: TGTGCCACCGGAATCCGGGACAGGGGTCAGCCCCAGCATTTT

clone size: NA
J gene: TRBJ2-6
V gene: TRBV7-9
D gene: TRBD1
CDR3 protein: CASSHNRDRYSPGANVLTF
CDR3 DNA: TGTGCCAGCAGCCATAACCGGGACAGGTACTCTCCTGGGGCCAACGTCCTGACTTTC

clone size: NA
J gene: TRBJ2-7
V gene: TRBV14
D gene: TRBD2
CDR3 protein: CASSQGTSHHEQYF
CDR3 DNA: TGTGCCAGCAGCCAAGGGACTAGCCATCACGAGCAGTACTTC

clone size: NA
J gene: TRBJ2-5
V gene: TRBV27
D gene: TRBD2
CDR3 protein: CASRTSGGSQETQYF
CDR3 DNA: TGTGCCAGCAGAACTAGCGGGGGTTCCCAAGAGACCCAGTACTTC

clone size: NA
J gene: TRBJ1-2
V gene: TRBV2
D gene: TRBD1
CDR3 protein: CASRETGGAYGYTF
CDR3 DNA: TGTGCCAGCAGGGAGACAGGGGGTGCTTATGGCTACACCTTC

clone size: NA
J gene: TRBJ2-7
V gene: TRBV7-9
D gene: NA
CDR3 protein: CASSLAYTYEQYF
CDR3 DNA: TGTGCCAGCAGCTTGGCTTATACCTACGAGCAGTACTTC

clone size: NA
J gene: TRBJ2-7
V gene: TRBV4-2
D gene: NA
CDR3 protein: CASSQSAVSYEQYF
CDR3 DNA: TGTGCCAGCAGCCAATCAGCGGTTTCCTACGAGCAGTACTTC

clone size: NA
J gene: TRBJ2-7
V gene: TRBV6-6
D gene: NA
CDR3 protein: CASSFGQGEQYF
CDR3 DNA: TGTGCCAGCAGTTTCGGACAAGGCGAGCAGTACTTC

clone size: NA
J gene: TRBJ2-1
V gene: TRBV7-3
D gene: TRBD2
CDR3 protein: CASSLTGLAGEWWGNEQFF
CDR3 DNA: TGTGCCAGCAGCTTAACGGGACTAGCGGGAGAATGGTGGGGCAATGAGCAGTTCTTC

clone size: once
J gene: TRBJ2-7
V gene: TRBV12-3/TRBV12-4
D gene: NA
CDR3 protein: CASSHYYEQYF
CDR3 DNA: TGTGCCAGCAGTCACTATTACGAGCAGTACTTC

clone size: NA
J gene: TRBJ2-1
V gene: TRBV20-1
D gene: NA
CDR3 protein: CSVRGGVEQFF
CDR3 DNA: TGCAGCGTACGTGGGGGCGTTGAGCAGTTCTTC

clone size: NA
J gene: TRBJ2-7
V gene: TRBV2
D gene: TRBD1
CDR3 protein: CASSRTGGYEQYF
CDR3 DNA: TGTGCCAGCTCCCGGACAGGGGGCTACGAGCAGTACTTC

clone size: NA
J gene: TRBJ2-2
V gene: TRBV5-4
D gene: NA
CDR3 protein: CASSLGGYDTGELFF
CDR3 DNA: TGTGCCAGCAGCTTGGGAGGGTACGACACCGGGGAGCTGTTTTTT

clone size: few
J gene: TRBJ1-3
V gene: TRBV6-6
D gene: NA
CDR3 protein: CASSPDSTGNTIYF
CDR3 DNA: TGTGCCAGCAGTCCGGACAGTACTGGAAACACCATATATTTT

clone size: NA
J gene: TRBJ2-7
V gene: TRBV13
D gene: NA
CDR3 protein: CASSLWGSTSYEQYF
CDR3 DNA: TGTGCCAGCAGCTTATGGGGCAGTACCTCCTACGAGCAGTACTTC

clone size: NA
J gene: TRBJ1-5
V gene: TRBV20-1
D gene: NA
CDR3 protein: CSASPGLNQPQHF
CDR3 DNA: TGCAGTGCTAGTCCAGGGCTCAATCAGCCCCAGCATTTT

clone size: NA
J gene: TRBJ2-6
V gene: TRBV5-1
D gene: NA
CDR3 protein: CASKSTYSGANVLTF
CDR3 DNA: TGCGCCAGCAAGAGCACTTACTCTGGGGCCAACGTCCTGACTTTC

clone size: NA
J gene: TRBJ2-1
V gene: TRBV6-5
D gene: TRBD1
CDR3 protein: CATKRGLSSGEQFF
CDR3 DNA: TGTGCCACCAAGAGGGGGCTCTCCTCCGGTGAGCAGTTCTTC